The entry below describes one T cell receptor beta chain. Its matching antigen is unknown. The sample belongs to a study of graft-versus-host responses after intestinal transplantation. Findings and caveats of the study: High graft-versus-host to host-versus-graft T cell clonal ratios marked allografts of patients with graft-donor macrochimerism.

This table comes from immunoSEQ multiplex PCR, and its TCRdb copy is limited to in-frame clones, with some not included. The data hold roughly 89,000 clones, with 90% to 95% observed a single time. The CDR3 spans 14 residues. CDR1 is MNHNY, CDR2 SVGAGI, per germline (reference sequence). J gave up 6 bases and V 2 bases, and 2 bases lay outside the gene matches. The sequences come from unstimulated CD4+ T cells sorted from spleen or lymph node cells, collected before intestinal transplant. The rearrangement uses TRBV6-6 and TRBJ2-1, with TRBD1 identical over 9 bases. This sequence was found in a human donor who received an intestinal transplant. CDR3 region: CASSYRTGVNEQFF. In DNA, the CDR3 is TGTGCCAGCAGTTACCGGACAGGGGTCAATGAGCAGTTCTTC.